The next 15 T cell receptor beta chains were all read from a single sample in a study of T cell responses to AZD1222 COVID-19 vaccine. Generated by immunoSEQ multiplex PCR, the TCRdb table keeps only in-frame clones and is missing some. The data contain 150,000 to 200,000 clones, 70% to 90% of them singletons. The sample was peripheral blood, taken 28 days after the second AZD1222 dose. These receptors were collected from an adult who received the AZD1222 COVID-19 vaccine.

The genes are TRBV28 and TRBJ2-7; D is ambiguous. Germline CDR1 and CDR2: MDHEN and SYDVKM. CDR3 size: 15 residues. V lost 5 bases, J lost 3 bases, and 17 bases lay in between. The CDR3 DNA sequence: TGTGCCAGCAGTCGGACGGACCCTCTTAACTACGAGCAGTACTTC. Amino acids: CASSRTDPLNYEQYF.

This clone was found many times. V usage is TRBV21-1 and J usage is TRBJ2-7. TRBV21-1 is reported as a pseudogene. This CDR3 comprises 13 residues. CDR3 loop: CASSPANSYEQYF. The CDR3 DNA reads TGTGCCAGCAGCCCGGCCAACTCCTACGAGCAGTACTTC.

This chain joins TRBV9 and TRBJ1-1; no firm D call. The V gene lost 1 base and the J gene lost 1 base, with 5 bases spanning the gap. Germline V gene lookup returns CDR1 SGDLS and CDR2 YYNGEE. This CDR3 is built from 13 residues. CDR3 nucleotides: TGTGCCAGCAGCGTATTGGGGAACACTGAAGCTTTCTTT. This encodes CASSVLGNTEAFF.

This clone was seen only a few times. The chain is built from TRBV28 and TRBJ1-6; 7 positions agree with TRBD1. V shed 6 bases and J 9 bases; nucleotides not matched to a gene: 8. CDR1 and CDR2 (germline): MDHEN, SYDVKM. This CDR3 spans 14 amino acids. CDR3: CASSHKTGFSPLHF. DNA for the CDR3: TGTGCCAGCAGCCACAAGACAGGGTTTTCACCCCTCCACTTT.

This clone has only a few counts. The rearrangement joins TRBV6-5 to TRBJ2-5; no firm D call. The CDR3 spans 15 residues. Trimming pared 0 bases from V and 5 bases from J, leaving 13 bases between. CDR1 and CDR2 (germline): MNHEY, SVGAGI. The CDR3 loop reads CASSYSLVGMETQYF. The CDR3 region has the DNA TGTGCCAGCAGTTACTCCCTCGTGGGGATGGAGACCCAGTACTTC.

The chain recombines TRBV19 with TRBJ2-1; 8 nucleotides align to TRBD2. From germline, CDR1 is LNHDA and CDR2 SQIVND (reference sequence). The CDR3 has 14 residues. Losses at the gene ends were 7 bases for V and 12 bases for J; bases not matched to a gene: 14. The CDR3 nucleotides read TGTGCCAGTACCATTAGGACTAGCTCGTGCCCGCAGTTCTTC. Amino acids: CASTIRTSSCPQFF. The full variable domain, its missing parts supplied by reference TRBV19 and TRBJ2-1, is DGGITQSPKYLFRKEGQNVTLSCEQNLNHDAMYWYRQDPGQGLRLIYYSQIVNDFQKGDIAEGYSVSREKKESFPLTVTSAQKNPTAFYLCASTIRTSSCPQFFGPGTRLTVL.

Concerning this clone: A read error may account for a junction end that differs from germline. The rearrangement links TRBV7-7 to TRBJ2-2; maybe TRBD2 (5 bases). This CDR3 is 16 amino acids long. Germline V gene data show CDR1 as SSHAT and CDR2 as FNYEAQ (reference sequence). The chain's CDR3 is CASSFEGAIYSGELFF. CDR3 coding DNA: TGTGCTAGCAGCTTTGAGGGCGCGATTTATTCCGGGGAGCTGTTTTTT.

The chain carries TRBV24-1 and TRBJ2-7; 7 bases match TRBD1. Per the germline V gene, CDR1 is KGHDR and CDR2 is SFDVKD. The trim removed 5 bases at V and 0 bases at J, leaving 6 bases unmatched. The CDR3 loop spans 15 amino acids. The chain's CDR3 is CATSGPGTASYEQYF. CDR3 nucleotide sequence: TGTGCCACCAGTGGTCCTGGGACAGCCTCCTACGAGCAGTACTTC.

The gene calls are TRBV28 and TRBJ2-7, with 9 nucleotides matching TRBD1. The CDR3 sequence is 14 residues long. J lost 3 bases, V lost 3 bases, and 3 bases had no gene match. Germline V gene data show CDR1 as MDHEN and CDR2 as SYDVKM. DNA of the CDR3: TGTGCCAGCAGTTTCAACAGGGGGCTCTACGAGCAGTACTTC. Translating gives CASSFNRGLYEQYF.

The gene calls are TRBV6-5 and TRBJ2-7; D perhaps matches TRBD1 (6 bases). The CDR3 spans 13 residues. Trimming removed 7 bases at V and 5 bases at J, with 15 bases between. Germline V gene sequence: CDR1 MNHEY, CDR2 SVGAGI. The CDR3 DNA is TGTGCCAGCAAAGTCAGGGGAAGGGACGAGCAGTACTTC. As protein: CASKVRGRDEQYF.

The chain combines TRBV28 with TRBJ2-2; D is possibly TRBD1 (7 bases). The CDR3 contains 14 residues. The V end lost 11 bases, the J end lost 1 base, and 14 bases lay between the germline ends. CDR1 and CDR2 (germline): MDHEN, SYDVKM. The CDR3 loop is CAHRRGQNTGELFF. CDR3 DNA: TGTGCCCACAGGAGGGGGCAGAACACCGGGGAGCTGTTTTTT.

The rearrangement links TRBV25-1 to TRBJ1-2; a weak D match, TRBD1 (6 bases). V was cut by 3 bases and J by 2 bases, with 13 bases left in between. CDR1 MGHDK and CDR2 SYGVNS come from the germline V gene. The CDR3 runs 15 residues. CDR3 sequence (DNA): TGTGCCAGCAGTGACCAGGGGCTAGGCAACTATGGCTACACCTTC. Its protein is CASSDQGLGNYGYTF.

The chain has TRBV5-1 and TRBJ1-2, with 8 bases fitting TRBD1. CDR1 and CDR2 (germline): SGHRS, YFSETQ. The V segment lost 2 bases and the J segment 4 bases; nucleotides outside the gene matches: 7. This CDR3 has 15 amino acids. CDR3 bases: TGCGCCAGCAGCTTTTCGACAGGGGAGGCCTATGGCTACACCTTC. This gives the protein CASSFSTGEAYGYTF. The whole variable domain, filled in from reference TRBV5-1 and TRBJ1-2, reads KAGVTQTPRYLIKTRGQQVTLSCSPISGHRSVSWYQQTPGQGLQFLFEYFSETQRNKGNFPGRFSGRQFSNSRSEMNVSTLELGDSALYLCASSFSTGEAYGYTFGSGTRLTVV.

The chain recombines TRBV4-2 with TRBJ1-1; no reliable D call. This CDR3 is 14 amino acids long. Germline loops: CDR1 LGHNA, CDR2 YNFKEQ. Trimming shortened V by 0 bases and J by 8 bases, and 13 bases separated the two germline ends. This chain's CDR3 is CASSQELAAAEAFF. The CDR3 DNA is TGTGCCAGCAGCCAAGAGCTAGCTGCCGCGGAAGCTTTCTTT.

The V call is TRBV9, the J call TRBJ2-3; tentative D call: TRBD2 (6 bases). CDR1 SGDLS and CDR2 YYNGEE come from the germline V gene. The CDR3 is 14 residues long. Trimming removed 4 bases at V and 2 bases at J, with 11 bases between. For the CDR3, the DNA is TGTGCCAGCAGCCACCGGGACTCCACAGATACGCAGTATTTT. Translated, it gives CASSHRDSTDTQYF.